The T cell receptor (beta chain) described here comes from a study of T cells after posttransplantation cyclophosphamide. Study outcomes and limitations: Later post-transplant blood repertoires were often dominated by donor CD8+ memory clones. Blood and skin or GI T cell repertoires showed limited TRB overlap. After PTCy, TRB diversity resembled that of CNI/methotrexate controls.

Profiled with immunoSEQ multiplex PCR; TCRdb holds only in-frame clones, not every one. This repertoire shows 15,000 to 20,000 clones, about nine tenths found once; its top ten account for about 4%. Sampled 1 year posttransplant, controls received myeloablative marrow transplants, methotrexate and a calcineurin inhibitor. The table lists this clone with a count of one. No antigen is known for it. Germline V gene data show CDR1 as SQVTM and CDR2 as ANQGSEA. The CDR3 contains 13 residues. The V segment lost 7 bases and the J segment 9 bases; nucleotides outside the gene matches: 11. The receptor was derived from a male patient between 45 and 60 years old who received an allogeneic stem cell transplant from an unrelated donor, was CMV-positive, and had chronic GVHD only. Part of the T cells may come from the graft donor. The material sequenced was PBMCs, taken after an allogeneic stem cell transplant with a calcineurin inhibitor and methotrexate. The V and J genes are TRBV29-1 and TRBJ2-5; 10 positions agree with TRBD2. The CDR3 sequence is CSARMPAGGPQYF. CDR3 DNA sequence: TGCAGCGCCCGAATGCCAGCGGGGGGGCCCCAGTACTTC. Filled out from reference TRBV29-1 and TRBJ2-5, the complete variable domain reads SAVISQKPSRDICQRGTSLTIQCQVDSQVTMMFWYRQQPGQSLTLIATANQGSEATYESGFVIDKFPISRPNLTFSTLTVSNMSPEDSSIYLCSARMPAGGPQYFGPGTRLLVL.